The 16 T cell receptor beta chains given below trace back to one sample, sequenced in a study of control samples from healthy donors and cancer patients. Clones were read by immunoSEQ multiplex PCR, and TCRdb kept only the in-frame ones, dropping some. The table records 30,000 to 35,000 clones, approximately 94% of them present only once. The sequencing sample was made of blood. The receptors derive from a man aged 55 to 69 in good health.

The rearrangement joins TRBV5-1 to TRBJ2-3; 7 nucleotides align to TRBD2. The CDR3 is made up of 15 amino acids. V shed 6 bases, J shed 4 bases, and the junction held 11 bases outside the gene matches. CDR1 and CDR2 (germline): SGHRS, YFSETQ. CDR3 nucleotide sequence: TGCGCCAGCATTGAACAAGCGGGGAGTTCAGATACGCAGTATTTT. Residues: CASIEQAGSSDTQYF.

In its sample, this clone was seen a few times. The chain couples TRBV2 to TRBJ2-1; 8 bases line up with TRBD2. Trimming cost V 11 bases and J 2 bases; bases outside gene matches: 5. The germline gives CDR1 SNHLY, CDR2 FYNNEI. The CDR3 length is 13 residues. Here the CDR3 reads CARGGATYNEQFF. The CDR3 region has the DNA TGTGCCCGGGGGGGAGCCACCTACAATGAGCAGTTCTTC. Filled out from reference TRBV2 and TRBJ2-1, the complete variable domain reads EPEVTQTPSHQVTQMGQEVILRCVPISNHLYFYWYRQILGQKVEFLVSFYNNEISEKSEIFDDQFSVERPDGSNFTLKIRSTKLEDSAMYFCARGGATYNEQFFGPGTRLTVL.

The chain recombines TRBV3-1 (or the pseudogene TRBV3-2) with TRBJ1-2; a weak D match, TRBD1 (5 bases). CDR1 is LGHDT, CDR2 YNNKEL, per germline (reference sequence). Trimming removed 0 bases from V and 2 bases from J, with 19 bases in between. The CDR3 covers 18 residues. For the CDR3, the DNA is TGTGCCAGCAGCCAAGACCCGGGGCAGAGACTTCCAAACTATGGCTACACCTTC. Translating gives CASSQDPGQRLPNYGYTF.

The chain links TRBV7-2 to TRBJ2-5; weak D call: TRBD2 (5 bases). V dropped 6 bases and J dropped 1 base, with 9 bases sitting between them. This CDR3 has 13 residues. Germline V gene sequence: CDR1 SGHTA, CDR2 FQGNSA. CDR3 DNA: TGTGCCAGCAGAAAAACTAGCCAAGAGACCCAGTACTTC. Translation gives CASRKTSQETQYF.

V gene TRBV6-2 or TRBV6-3 combines with J gene TRBJ2-1, with a possible D match to TRBD2 (6 bases). With 2 bases removed from V and 6 bases from J, the gap between germline ends came to 11 bases. The germline CDR1 and CDR2 sequences are MNHEY and SVGEGT. The CDR3 is 14 amino acids. CDR3: CASSYLLASNEQFF. CDR3 coding DNA: TGTGCCAGCAGTTACCTACTAGCAAGCAATGAGCAGTTCTTC.

The chain is built from TRBV10-3 and TRBJ1-1; possible D gene TRBD1, 5 bases. From germline, CDR1 is ENHRY and CDR2 SYGVKD. This CDR3 comprises 14 residues. Trimming stripped 3 bases from V and 1 base from J, with 9 bases between. The CDR3 spells CAISDRVKNTEAFF. The CDR3 DNA sequence: TGTGCCATCAGTGACAGGGTCAAGAACACTGAAGCTTTCTTT.

This clone appeared once. V and J are TRBV7-9 and TRBJ2-5, with D uncertain. V was pared by 5 bases and J by 5 bases, with 18 bases between. This CDR3 region has 15 residues. The germline gives CDR1 SEHNR, CDR2 FQNEAQ (reference sequence). The CDR3 sequence: CASSPRLALGETQYF. The CDR3 bases are TGTGCCAGCAGCCCTCGACTCGCCCTGGGGGAGACCCAGTACTTC.

The chain combines TRBV5-1 with TRBJ1-1, with 7 nucleotides matching TRBD1. Trimming at V came to 4 bases and at J to 1 base, leaving 7 bases not matched to a gene. The CDR3 has 15 residues. CDR1 is SGHRS, CDR2 YFSETQ, per germline. The CDR3 coding sequence is TGCGCCAGCAGCCACGGGACAGCGGCGAACACTGAAGCTTTCTTT. Its translation: CASSHGTAANTEAFF.

The chain employs TRBV19 and TRBJ2-3; D is uncertain. The V gene lost 3 bases and the J gene lost 5 bases, with 3 bases spanning the gap. In germline, CDR1 is LNHDA, CDR2 SQIVND (reference sequence). The length of the CDR3 is 11 residues. The CDR3 DNA sequence: TGTGCCAGTAGTATCCAAGATACGCAGTATTTT. This codes for CASSIQDTQYF.

The J gene is TRBJ1-1, the V gene TRBV6-4, with D possibly matching TRBD1 (6 bases). V lost 6 bases and J lost 4, with 15 bases in between. The CDR3 loop spans 14 amino acids. The germline V gene encodes CDR1 MRHNA and CDR2 SNTAGT. The CDR3 region is CASRSGGPATEAFF. The CDR3 DNA follows: TGTGCCAGCAGATCCGGGGGGCCGGCCACTGAAGCTTTCTTT.

The chain carries TRBV27 and TRBJ1-2; no definite D call. Germline CDR1 is MNHEY and CDR2 is SMNVEV (reference sequence). The length of the CDR3 is 15 residues. V was shortened by 4 bases and J by 6 bases, with 18 bases between the two germline ends. This chain's CDR3 is CASSYKSGGLNGYTF. The CDR3 nucleotides are TGTGCCAGCAGTTACAAGAGCGGTGGACTGAATGGCTACACCTTC.

V is TRBV2 and J is TRBJ1-1, with D unresolved. CDR3 length equals 11 residues. Looked up from germline, CDR1 is SNHLY and CDR2 is FYNNEI. The V end was cut by 3 bases, the J end by 4 bases, with 3 bases between. The CDR3 DNA reads TGTGCCAGCAGTGAGGGCACTGAAGCTTTCTTT. As protein: CASSEGTEAFF.

The rearrangement links TRBV7-2 to TRBJ2-5; maybe TRBD1 (6 bases). The CDR3 consists of 14 residues. Trimming left V 5 bases short and J 1 base short, with 11 bases between. The V gene's germline CDR1 is SGHTA and CDR2 FQGNSA. Written as DNA, the CDR3 is TGTGCCAGCAGCCTCCGACAGGTCCAAGAGACCCAGTACTTC. Translating gives CASSLRQVQETQYF.

The chain combines TRBV7-2 with TRBJ1-5; D is perhaps TRBD1 (6 bases). There are 14 residues in the CDR3. Germline V gene lookup returns CDR1 SGHTA and CDR2 FQGNSA. The V and J ends lost 3 bases and 6 bases respectively, with 12 bases between them. The DNA for the CDR3 is TGTGCCAGCAGCTTCAGGGGTGGGGGTCAGCCCCAGCATTTT. Amino acids: CASSFRGGGQPQHF.

The V call is TRBV28, the J call TRBJ2-1; 10 bases are a match to TRBD1. V dropped 1 base and J dropped 7; count of bases not matched to a gene: 4. The V gene's germline CDR1 is MDHEN and CDR2 SYDVKM. This CDR3 spans 15 amino acids. CDR3 region: CASSLLGTGVNEQFF. CDR3 nucleotide sequence: TGTGCCAGCAGTTTATTGGGGACAGGGGTGAATGAGCAGTTCTTC. Variable domain in full (rest from reference TRBV28 and TRBJ2-1): DVKVTQSSRYLVKRTGEKVFLECVQDMDHENMFWYRQDPGLGLRLIYFSYDVKMKEKGDIPEGYSVSREKKERFSLILESASTNQTSMYLCASSLLGTGVNEQFFGPGTRLTVL.

This chain uses TRBV7-2 with TRBJ1-1; unclear D gene. CDR3 length: 15 amino acids. Germline CDR1 SGHTA, CDR2 FQGNSA. V dropped 5 bases and J dropped 0 bases, with 13 bases sitting between them. The CDR3 protein is CASSPRAFMNTEAFF. Here the CDR3 DNA reads TGTGCCAGCAGCCCCCGGGCCTTCATGAACACTGAAGCTTTCTTT. The whole variable domain, filled in from reference TRBV7-2 and TRBJ1-1, reads GAGVSQSPSNKVTEKGKDVELRCDPISGHTALYWYRQSLGQGLEFLIYFQGNSAPDKSGLPSDRFSAERTGGSVSTLTIQRTQQEDSAVYLCASSPRAFMNTEAFFGQGTRLTVV.